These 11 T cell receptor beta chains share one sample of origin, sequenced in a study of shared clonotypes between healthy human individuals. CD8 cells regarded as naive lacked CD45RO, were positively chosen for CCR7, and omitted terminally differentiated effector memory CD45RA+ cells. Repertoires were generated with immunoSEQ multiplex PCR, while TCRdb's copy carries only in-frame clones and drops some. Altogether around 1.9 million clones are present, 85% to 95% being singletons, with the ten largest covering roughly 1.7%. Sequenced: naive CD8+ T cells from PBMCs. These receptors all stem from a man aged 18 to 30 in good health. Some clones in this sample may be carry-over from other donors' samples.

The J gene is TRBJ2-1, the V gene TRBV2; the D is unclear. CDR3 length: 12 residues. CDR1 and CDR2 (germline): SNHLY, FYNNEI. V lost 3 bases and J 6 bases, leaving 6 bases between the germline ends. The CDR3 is CASSDGFNEQFF. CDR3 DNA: TGTGCCAGCAGTGACGGATTCAATGAGCAGTTCTTC.

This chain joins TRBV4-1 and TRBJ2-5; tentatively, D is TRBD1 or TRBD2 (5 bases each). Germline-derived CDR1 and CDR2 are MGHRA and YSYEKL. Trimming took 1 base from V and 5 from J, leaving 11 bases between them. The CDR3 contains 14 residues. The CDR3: CASSQGQTGETQYF. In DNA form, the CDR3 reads TGCGCCAGCAGCCAAGGACAGACGGGGGAGACCCAGTACTTC.

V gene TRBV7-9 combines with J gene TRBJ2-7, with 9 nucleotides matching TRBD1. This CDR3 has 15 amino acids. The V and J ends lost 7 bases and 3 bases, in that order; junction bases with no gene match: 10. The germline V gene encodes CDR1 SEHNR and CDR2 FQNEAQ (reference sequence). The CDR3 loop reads CASTKRDREDYEQYF. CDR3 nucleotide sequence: TGTGCCAGCACGAAACGGGACAGGGAGGACTACGAGCAGTACTTC. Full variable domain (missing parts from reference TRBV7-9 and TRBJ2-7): DTGVSQNPRHKITKRGQNVTFRCDPISEHNRLYWYRQTLGQGPEFLTYFQNEAQLEKSRLLSDRFSAERPKGSFSTLEIQRTEQGDSAMYLCASTKRDREDYEQYFGPGTRLTVT.

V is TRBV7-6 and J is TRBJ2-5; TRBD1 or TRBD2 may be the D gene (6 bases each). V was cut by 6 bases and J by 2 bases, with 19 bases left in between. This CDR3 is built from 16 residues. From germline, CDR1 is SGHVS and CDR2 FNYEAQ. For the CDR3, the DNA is TGTGCCAGCAGAGCCCGGGGGCAGGGGCCTCAAGAGACCCAGTACTTC. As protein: CASRARGQGPQETQYF.

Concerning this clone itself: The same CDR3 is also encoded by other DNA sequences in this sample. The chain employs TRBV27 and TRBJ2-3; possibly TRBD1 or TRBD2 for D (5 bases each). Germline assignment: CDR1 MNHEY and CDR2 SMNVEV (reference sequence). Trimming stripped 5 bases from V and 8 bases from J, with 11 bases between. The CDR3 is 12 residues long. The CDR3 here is CASSPGPGTQYF. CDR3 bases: TGTGCCAGCAGTCCGGGACCCGGTACGCAGTATTTT.

CDR3 in DNA: TGTGCCAGCAGCTTAGTCATAGGGTCTCTCGACGAGCAGTACTTC. Amino acids: CASSLVIGSLDEQYF. The chain uses TRBV7-9 and TRBJ2-7; D remains unclear. CDR3 length: 15 amino acids. The germline CDR1 and CDR2 sequences are SEHNR and FQNEAQ (reference sequence). Trimming pared 1 base from V and 5 bases from J, leaving 15 bases between.

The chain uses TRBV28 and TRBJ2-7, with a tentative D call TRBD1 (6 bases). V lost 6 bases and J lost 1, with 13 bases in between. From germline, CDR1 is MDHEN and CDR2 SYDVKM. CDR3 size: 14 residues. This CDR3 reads CASSIDRRSYEQYF. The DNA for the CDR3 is TGTGCCAGCAGCATCGACAGGCGTTCCTACGAGCAGTACTTC.

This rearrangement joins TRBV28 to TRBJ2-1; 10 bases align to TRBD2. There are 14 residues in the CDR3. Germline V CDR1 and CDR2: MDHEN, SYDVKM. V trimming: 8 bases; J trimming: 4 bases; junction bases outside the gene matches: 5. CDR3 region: CASYPAGGYNEQFF. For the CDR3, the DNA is TGTGCCAGCTACCCAGCGGGAGGGTACAATGAGCAGTTCTTC.

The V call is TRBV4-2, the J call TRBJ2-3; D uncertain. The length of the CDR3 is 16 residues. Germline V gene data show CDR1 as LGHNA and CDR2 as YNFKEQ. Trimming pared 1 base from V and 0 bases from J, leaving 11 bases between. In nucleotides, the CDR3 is TGTGCCAGCAGCCAAGGAGAGACACAAAGCACAGATACGCAGTATTTT. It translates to CASSQGETQSTDTQYF.

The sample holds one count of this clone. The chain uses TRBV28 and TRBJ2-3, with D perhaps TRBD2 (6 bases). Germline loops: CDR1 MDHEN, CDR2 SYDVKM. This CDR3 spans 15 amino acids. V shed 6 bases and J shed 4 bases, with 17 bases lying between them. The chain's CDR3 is CASRLGTGRSDTQYF. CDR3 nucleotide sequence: TGTGCCAGCAGACTTGGGACTGGTCGGTCAGATACGCAGTATTTT. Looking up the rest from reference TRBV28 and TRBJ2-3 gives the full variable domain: DVKVTQSSRYLVKRTGEKVFLECVQDMDHENMFWYRQDPGLGLRLIYFSYDVKMKEKGDIPEGYSVSREKKERFSLILESASTNQTSMYLCASRLGTGRSDTQYFGPGTRLTVL.

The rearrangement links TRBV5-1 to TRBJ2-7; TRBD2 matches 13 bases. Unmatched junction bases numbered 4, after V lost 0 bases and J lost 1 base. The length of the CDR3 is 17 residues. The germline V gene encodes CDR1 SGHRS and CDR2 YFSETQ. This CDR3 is CASSLDQGLAGSYEQYF. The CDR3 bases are TGCGCCAGCAGCTTGGACCAGGGACTAGCGGGATCCTACGAGCAGTACTTC.